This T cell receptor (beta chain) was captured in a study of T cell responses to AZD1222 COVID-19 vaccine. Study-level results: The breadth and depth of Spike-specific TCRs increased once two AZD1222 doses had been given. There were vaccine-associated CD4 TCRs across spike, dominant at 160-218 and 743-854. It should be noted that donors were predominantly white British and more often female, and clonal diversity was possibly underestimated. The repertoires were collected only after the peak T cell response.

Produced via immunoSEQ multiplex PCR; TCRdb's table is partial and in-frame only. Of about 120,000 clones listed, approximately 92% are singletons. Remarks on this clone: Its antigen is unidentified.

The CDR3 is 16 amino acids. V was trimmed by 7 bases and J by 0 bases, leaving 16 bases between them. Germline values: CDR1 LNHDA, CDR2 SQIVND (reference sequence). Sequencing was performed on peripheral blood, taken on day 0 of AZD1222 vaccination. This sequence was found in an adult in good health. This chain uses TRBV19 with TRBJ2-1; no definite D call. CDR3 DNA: TGTGCCAGTATCGCGACGGACGCAAGCTCCTACAATGAGCAGTTCTTC. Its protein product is CASIATDASSYNEQFF.